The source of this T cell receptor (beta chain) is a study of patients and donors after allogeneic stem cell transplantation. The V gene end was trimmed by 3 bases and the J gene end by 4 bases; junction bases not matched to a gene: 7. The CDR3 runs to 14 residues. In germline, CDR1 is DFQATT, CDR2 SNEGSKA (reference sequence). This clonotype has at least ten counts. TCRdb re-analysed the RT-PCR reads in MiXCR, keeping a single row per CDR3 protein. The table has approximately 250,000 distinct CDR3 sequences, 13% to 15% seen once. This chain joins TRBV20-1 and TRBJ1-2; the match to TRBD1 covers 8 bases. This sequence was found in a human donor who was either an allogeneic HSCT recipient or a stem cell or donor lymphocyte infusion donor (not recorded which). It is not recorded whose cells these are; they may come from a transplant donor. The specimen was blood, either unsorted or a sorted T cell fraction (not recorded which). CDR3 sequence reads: CSASTTGESYGYTF. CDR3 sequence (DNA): TGCAGTGCTAGCACGACAGGGGAATCCTATGGCTACACCTTC.